This T cell receptor (beta chain) is drawn from a study of T cell repertoires in cytomegalovirus infection. TCRdb itself ran the reads through MiXCR, one entry per CDR3 protein. Of a few hundred thousand distinct CDR3 sequences in the sample, 30% to 40% are singletons; the top ten hold roughly 15%. Study-level points and caveats: HLA-C-restricted CMV-specific TCR beta clonotypes were dominant in the ex vivo response.

The CDR3 spans 15 residues. V gave up 4 bases and J gave up 8 bases; unmatched junction bases: 9. Germline CDR1 reads SEHNR; CDR2 reads FQNEAQ (reference sequence). Of note for this clonotype: Its matching antigen is unknown.

The sequencing here drew on cultured PBMCs, taken from culture after CMV antigen stimulation. The clonotype was recovered from a human donor in good health (CMV status not recorded). Some clones in this sample may be carry-over from other donors' samples. This chain links TRBV7-9 with TRBJ1-2; 11 positions agree with TRBD1. This CDR3 reads CASSSKDRGRRGYTF. Written as DNA, the CDR3 is TGTGCCAGCAGCTCGAAGGACAGGGGGCGCAGGGGCTACACCTTC.